This T cell receptor (beta chain) appears in the sequencing data of a study of T cell responses to AZD1222 COVID-19 vaccine. The study's findings and limits: Targets within unmutated variant regions were reportedly found for nearly half of spike-specific TCRs. Clonal diversity may have been underestimated, and the donors were mostly white British, with more females than males. An increase in Spike-specific TCR breadth and depth was observed after two AZD1222 doses.

On this clone itself: Its specificity is not known.

Only in-frame clones appear in the TCRdb table, and some are missing; sequencing was by immunoSEQ multiplex PCR. Here the sample spans some 100,000 clones, over 75% being singletons. CDR3 length equals 11 residues. CDR1 DFQATT and CDR2 SNEGSKA come from the germline V gene (reference sequence). Trimming shortened V by 3 bases and J by 11 bases, and 13 bases separated the two germline ends. The J gene is TRBJ1-1, the V gene TRBV20-1; D possibly corresponds to TRBD1 (5 bases). The source material was peripheral blood, sampled on day 0 of AZD1222 vaccination. The TCR comes from an adult in good health. In DNA, the CDR3 is TGCAGTGCTAGGGCCGGGACGCAGGCTTTCTTT. Amino acids: CSARAGTQAFF.